The 14 T cell receptor beta chains below were found in one sample sequenced in a study of regulatory T cells in long-lasting Graves disease. Time point here: persistent/refractory GD, antithyroid drugs over 5 years with positive TRAb. Construction of the TCR library relied on RNA isolated from PBMCs. Investigators prepared the TCR beta libraries by applying iRepertoire HTBI primers and Arm-PCR of CDR3 regions. One entry per CDR3 protein results from TCRdb running MiXCR on the multiplex PCR reads. The sample lists 350,000 to 450,000 distinct CDR3 sequences, approximately 25% occurring once. The sample here was peripheral blood mononuclear cells (PBMCs), taken when the disease was refractory, from a patient treated with antithyroid drugs. These TCRs come from a woman between 40 and 55 years old with Graves disease.

CDR3 amino acids: CASSLGGTKETQYF. The CDR3 DNA sequence: TGTGCCAGCAGCTTGGGGGGGACTAAAGAGACCCAGTACTTC. The J gene is TRBJ2-5, the V gene TRBV5-6; 7 positions match TRBD2. This CDR3 has 14 residues. The germline V gene encodes CDR1 SGHDT and CDR2 YYEEEE. The V and J ends lost 0 bases and 3 bases, in that order; junction bases with no gene match: 2.

This clonotype was picked up many times. This chain uses TRBV11-2 with TRBJ2-2; D is unresolved. The CDR3 is 13 residues long. Germline lookup yields CDR1 SGHAT and CDR2 FQNNGV. The V gene lost 2 bases and the J gene lost 4 bases, with 5 bases spanning the gap. The CDR3 nucleotides read TGTGCCAGCAGCTTATCTTTCACCGGGGAGCTGTTTTTT. Translated, it gives CASSLSFTGELFF.

This clonotype has only a few counts. In DNA form, the CDR3 reads TGTGCCAGCAGCCCCTTCAAAGCGGGAGTGTCCTACAATGAGCAGTTCTTC. Its translation is CASSPFKAGVSYNEQFF. The rearrangement joins TRBV11-2 to TRBJ2-1, with 8 bases lining up with TRBD2. Germline CDR1 reads SGHAT; CDR2 reads FQNNGV. J lost 1 base, V lost 5 bases, and 10 bases had no gene match. The CDR3 is made up of 17 amino acids.

This clonotype has ten or more counts. The rearrangement uses TRBV7-8 and TRBJ1-5, with TRBD1 identical over 8 bases. V shed 4 bases and J 5 bases; nucleotides not matched to a gene: 4. The CDR3 totals 14 residues. In germline, CDR1 is SGHVS, CDR2 FQNEAQ. The CDR3 sequence: CASSSTGVHQPQHF. As DNA, the CDR3 is TGTGCCAGCAGCTCGACAGGGGTCCATCAGCCCCAGCATTTT.

The chain employs TRBV5-1 and TRBJ1-2; TRBD1 agrees at 11 bases. CDR1 is SGHRS, CDR2 YFSETQ, per germline. This CDR3 has 16 residues. The V and J ends lost 2 bases and 6 bases, in that order; junction bases with no gene match: 9. CDR3 in amino acids: CASSFYPGQGGNGYTF. The CDR3 nucleotides are TGCGCCAGCAGCTTCTACCCGGGACAGGGGGGGAATGGCTACACCTTC.

This clonotype has a count of ten or more. The J gene is TRBJ2-4, the V gene TRBV2; D gene ambiguous. Trimming stripped 6 bases from V and 9 bases from J, with 15 bases between. Germline V CDR1 and CDR2: SNHLY, FYNNEI. The CDR3 has 13 amino acids. CDR3 sequence: CASSLSRITIQYF. DNA for the CDR3: TGTGCCAGCAGCTTAAGCCGTATTACCATTCAGTACTTC.

Concerning this clonotype: This may stem from a read error, because a much larger clone lies one nucleotide away. The V gene is TRBV27, the J gene TRBJ1-4; no definite D call. This CDR3 region has 14 residues. Looked up from germline, CDR1 is MNHEY and CDR2 is SMNVEV (reference sequence). This chain's CDR3 is CASRSGRTNEKLVF. The CDR3 region has the DNA TGTGCCAGCAGATCGGGCAGGACTAATGAAAAACTGGTTTTT.

In this sample, this clonotype turned up a few times. The chain employs TRBV19 and TRBJ1-2; the D is unclear. The germline V gene encodes CDR1 LNHDA and CDR2 SQIVND (reference sequence). V lost 7 bases and J lost 8, with 23 bases in between. This CDR3 is 15 amino acids long. CDR3 region: CASNRWTRAAWGYTF. In DNA, the CDR3 is TGTGCCAGTAATCGGTGGACCCGGGCAGCCTGGGGCTACACCTTC.

There are many counts of this clonotype. The chain has TRBV7-3 and TRBJ2-3, with 7 nucleotides matching TRBD2. The trim removed 2 bases at V and 2 bases at J, leaving 4 bases unmatched. The length of the CDR3 is 15 residues. CDR1 is SGHTA and CDR2 is FQGTGA in the germline V gene. The CDR3 is CASSLGLADTDTQYF. CDR3 in DNA: TGTGCCAGCAGCTTAGGCCTAGCGGACACAGATACGCAGTATTTT.

J is TRBJ1-4 and V is TRBV15; D remains unclear. The CDR3 length is 16 residues. The germline CDR1 and CDR2 sequences are LNHNV and YYDKDF (reference sequence). V was clipped by 3 bases and J by 8 bases, with 19 bases between them. The CDR3 DNA follows: TGTGCCACCAGCAGGGGCCTGGACGTGTACAAGGAAAAACTGTTTTTT. This codes for CATSRGLDVYKEKLFF.

This clonotype was counted many times. V gene TRBV28 combines with J gene TRBJ2-7; no clear D. The CDR3 runs 13 residues. V lost 3 bases, J lost 5 bases, and 11 bases lay in between. Germline V gives CDR1 MDHEN, CDR2 SYDVKM. This chain's CDR3 is CASSFMRSHEQYF. CDR3 in DNA: TGTGCCAGCAGTTTTATGAGAAGCCACGAGCAGTACTTC. The full variable domain, its missing parts supplied by reference TRBV28 and TRBJ2-7, is DVKVTQSSRYLVKRTGEKVFLECVQDMDHENMFWYRQDPGLGLRLIYFSYDVKMKEKGDIPEGYSVSREKKERFSLILESASTNQTSMYLCASSFMRSHEQYFGPGTRLTVT.

This clonotype was found once. The rearrangement uses TRBV27 and TRBJ2-3; no definite D call. CDR3 length: 15 amino acids. The V gene lost 4 bases and the J gene lost 4 bases, with 15 bases spanning the gap. CDR1 is MNHEY and CDR2 is SMNVEV in the germline V gene (reference sequence). CDR3 in amino acids: CASSYATPGPDTQYF. Written as DNA, the CDR3 is TGTGCCAGCAGTTATGCTACCCCAGGACCAGATACGCAGTATTTT.

This chain connects TRBV10-3 to TRBJ1-4; D gene ambiguous. This CDR3 contains 15 residues. The germline gives CDR1 ENHRY, CDR2 SYGVKD. The V end was cut by 0 bases, the J end by 0 bases, with 5 bases between. The DNA of the CDR3 is TGTGCCATCAGTGAGTCTGTAGCAACTAATGAAAAACTGTTTTTT. Translating it yields CAISESVATNEKLFF.

The sample holds many counts of this clonotype. This chain links TRBV28 with TRBJ1-2; D not certain. In germline, CDR1 is MDHEN, CDR2 SYDVKM. Trimming left V 6 bases short and J 9 bases short, with 17 bases between. The length of the CDR3 is 13 residues. DNA for the CDR3: TGTGCCAGCAGCTCCAATCCTTCTATAAGCTACACCTTC. Its translation: CASSSNPSISYTF.